These 16 T cell receptor beta chains originate from one sample sequenced in a study of shared clonotypes between healthy human individuals. Clones were sequenced by immunoSEQ multiplex PCR, and TCRdb holds only the in-frame ones, with some missing. The table lists around 620,000 clones, approximately 95% of them singletons, with approximately 0.12% in the top ten. Naive CD8 isolation took CD45RO-negative cells positively selected for CCR7 and excluded terminally differentiated effector memory CD45RA+ cells. Sample: naive CD8+ T cells sorted from blood. The origin of the receptors is a woman in her twenties or thirties in good health.

The V call is TRBV28, the J call TRBJ2-7, with TRBD1 matching 7 bases. The J segment lost 3 bases and the V segment lost 4 bases, leaving 21 bases of the junction unmatched. Germline V gene sequence: CDR1 MDHEN, CDR2 SYDVKM. This CDR3 region has 19 residues. The CDR3 protein is CASSWDSRNSVGVVYEQYF. The CDR3 region has the DNA TGTGCCAGCAGTTGGGACAGCCGCAATTCTGTGGGGGTTGTCTACGAGCAGTACTTC. Looking up the rest from reference TRBV28 and TRBJ2-7 gives the full variable domain: DVKVTQSSRYLVKRTGEKVFLECVQDMDHENMFWYRQDPGLGLRLIYFSYDVKMKEKGDIPEGYSVSREKKERFSLILESASTNQTSMYLCASSWDSRNSVGVVYEQYFGPGTRLTVT.

This chain uses TRBV7-2 with TRBJ2-7; 9 positions agree with TRBD2. CDR3 length: 14 amino acids. The junction had 2 bases not matched to a gene; V was cut back by 2 bases and J by 3 bases. Germline values: CDR1 SGHTA, CDR2 FQGNSA. The CDR3, as DNA: TGTGCCAGCAGCTTAACGCGGGGGGGCTACGAGCAGTACTTC. Amino acids: CASSLTRGGYEQYF.

The chain is built from TRBV11-2 and TRBJ2-7; 14 bases align to TRBD2. The V gene's germline CDR1 is SGHAT and CDR2 FQNNGV. This CDR3 has 16 amino acids. After removal of 5 bases from V and 0 bases from J, the junction contained 3 bases not matched to a gene. This chain's CDR3 is CASSGLAGGFSYEQYF. DNA of the CDR3: TGTGCCAGCAGCGGACTAGCGGGAGGATTCTCCTACGAGCAGTACTTC. Complete variable domain (other parts from reference TRBV11-2 and TRBJ2-7): EAGVAQSPRYKIIEKRQSVAFWCNPISGHATLYWYQQILGQGPKLLIQFQNNGVVDDSQLPKDRFSAERLKGVDSTLKIQPAKLEDSAVYLCASSGLAGGFSYEQYFGPGTRLTVT.

The chain couples TRBV7-9 to TRBJ1-2, with D possibly TRBD1 on 5 matching bases. Germline V CDR1 and CDR2: SEHNR, FQNEAQ (reference sequence). CDR3 length: 12 residues. Trimming left V 5 bases short and J 8 bases short, with 12 bases between. The CDR3 coding sequence is TGTGCCAGCAGCCCCTACCGGGACGGCTACACCTTC. Translating it yields CASSPYRDGYTF. The full variable domain, in which reference TRBV7-9 and TRBJ1-2 provide the parts outside the CDR3, is DTGVSQNPRHKITKRGQNVTFRCDPISEHNRLYWYRQTLGQGPEFLTYFQNEAQLEKSRLLSDRFSAERPKGSFSTLEIQRTEQGDSAMYLCASSPYRDGYTFGSGTRLTVV.

The V and J genes are TRBV2 and TRBJ1-4; 8 bases align to TRBD1. Trimming removed 4 bases from V and 9 bases from J; junction bases left unmatched: 4. The germline V gene encodes CDR1 SNHLY and CDR2 FYNNEI. The CDR3 covers 13 residues. The CDR3 reads CASSADRGQKLFF. CDR3 coding DNA: TGTGCCAGCAGTGCTGACAGGGGACAAAAACTGTTTTTT.

The CDR3, as DNA: TGTGCCAGCAGCCTTGGACAGGGGGACTGGCAGCCCCAGCATTTT. Translating gives CASSLGQGDWQPQHF. The chain employs TRBV7-9 and TRBJ1-5, with 10 bases lining up with TRBD1. V trimming: 5 bases; J trimming: 7 bases; junction bases outside the gene matches: 8. The CDR3 covers 15 residues. Germline V CDR1 and CDR2: SEHNR, FQNEAQ (reference sequence).

The chain couples TRBV6-5 to TRBJ2-7; no clear D. Germline lookup yields CDR1 MNHEY and CDR2 SVGAGI. The CDR3 is 13 residues long. Between the trimmed V and J ends, which lost 0 bases and 6 bases, there was a span of 9 bases. The CDR3 coding sequence is TGTGCCAGCAGTTACTCGAATATAGGCGAGCAGTACTTC. It translates to CASSYSNIGEQYF.

The rearrangement links TRBV28 to TRBJ1-1; possible D gene TRBD1, 5 bases. Germline CDR1 and CDR2: MDHEN and SYDVKM. This CDR3 comprises 12 residues. The V end lost 3 bases, the J end lost 11 bases, and 13 bases lay between the germline ends. The CDR3 DNA sequence: TGTGCCAGCAGTTTGTCTCCGGGGCGGGCTTTCTTT. Translation gives CASSLSPGRAFF.

This chain joins TRBV5-1 and TRBJ2-5; D remains unclear. Trimming removed 3 bases from V and 5 bases from J, with 14 bases in between. The germline V gene has CDR1 SGHRS and CDR2 YFSETQ. The CDR3 totals 14 residues. As DNA, the CDR3 is TGCGCCAGCAGCTCCTTACCTACGGAGGAGACCCAGTACTTC. This gives the protein CASSSLPTEETQYF.

This clone appeared a single time. This chain uses TRBV2 with TRBJ1-4; D is unclear. Germline V gives CDR1 SNHLY, CDR2 FYNNEI. The CDR3 spans 15 residues. The germline V and J ends were trimmed by 3 bases and 0 bases, with 8 bases remaining between them. The CDR3 region has the DNA TGTGCCAGCAGTGACCCGATTGCAACTAATGAAAAACTGTTTTTT. Translated, it gives CASSDPIATNEKLFF. The full variable domain, its missing parts supplied by reference TRBV2 and TRBJ1-4, is EPEVTQTPSHQVTQMGQEVILRCVPISNHLYFYWYRQILGQKVEFLVSFYNNEISEKSEIFDDQFSVERPDGSNFTLKIRSTKLEDSAMYFCASSDPIATNEKLFFGSGTQLSVL.

The rearrangement links TRBV7-9 to TRBJ2-1; 11 nucleotides match TRBD2. The V gene's germline CDR1 is SEHNR and CDR2 FQNEAQ (reference sequence). The CDR3 runs to 16 residues. V dropped 5 bases and J dropped 8; count of bases not matched to a gene: 11. The CDR3: CASSIRTSGYGDEQFF. CDR3 DNA: TGTGCCAGCAGCATCCGGACTAGCGGGTACGGGGATGAGCAGTTCTTC.

V and J are TRBV11-1 and TRBJ2-4; maybe TRBD2 (7 bases). Germline-derived CDR1 and CDR2 are SGHAT and FQDESV (reference sequence). The CDR3 consists of 13 residues. V lost 5 bases and J lost 8, with 13 bases in between. CDR3 bases: TGTGCCAGCAGCGGAAGGGGGAGGGACATTCAGTACTTC. It specifies CASSGRGRDIQYF.

The CDR3 reads CASSWAGGGDTQYF. The CDR3, as DNA: TGTGCCAGCTCATGGGCGGGAGGGGGTGATACGCAGTATTTT. V gene TRBV6-5 combines with J gene TRBJ2-3, with 9 bases fitting TRBD2. CDR3 length: 14 amino acids. The V and J ends lost 8 bases and 6 bases, in that order; junction bases with no gene match: 9. CDR1 MNHEY and CDR2 SVGAGI come from the germline V gene.

J is TRBJ2-7 and V is TRBV6-5; no firm D call. Trimming shortened V by 0 bases and J by 2 bases, and 14 bases separated the two germline ends. CDR1 is MNHEY and CDR2 is SVGAGI in the germline V gene. The length of the CDR3 is 16 residues. CDR3 DNA sequence: TGTGCCAGCAGTTACTCAGCCAGGCAGGATGCCTACGAGCAGTACTTC. This sequence encodes CASSYSARQDAYEQYF.

This clone is a singleton in its sample. The V and J genes are TRBV27 and TRBJ2-7; D possibly corresponds to TRBD1 (6 bases). CDR3 length equals 14 residues. With 3 bases removed from V and 6 bases from J, the gap between germline ends came to 15 bases. Germline CDR1 reads MNHEY; CDR2 reads SMNVEV (reference sequence). The CDR3 region has the DNA TGTGCCAGCAGTTTGGGACACCCCCTCGCCGAGCAGTACTTC. This codes for CASSLGHPLAEQYF.

The J gene is TRBJ2-4, the V gene TRBV5-8; D not resolved. The CDR3 totals 11 residues. Germline loops: CDR1 SGHTS, CDR2 YDEGEE. The V end lost 2 bases, the J end lost 7 bases, and 4 bases lay between the germline ends. The CDR3 sequence is CASSLSNIQYF. The CDR3 coding sequence is TGTGCCAGCAGCTTATCGAACATTCAGTACTTC.